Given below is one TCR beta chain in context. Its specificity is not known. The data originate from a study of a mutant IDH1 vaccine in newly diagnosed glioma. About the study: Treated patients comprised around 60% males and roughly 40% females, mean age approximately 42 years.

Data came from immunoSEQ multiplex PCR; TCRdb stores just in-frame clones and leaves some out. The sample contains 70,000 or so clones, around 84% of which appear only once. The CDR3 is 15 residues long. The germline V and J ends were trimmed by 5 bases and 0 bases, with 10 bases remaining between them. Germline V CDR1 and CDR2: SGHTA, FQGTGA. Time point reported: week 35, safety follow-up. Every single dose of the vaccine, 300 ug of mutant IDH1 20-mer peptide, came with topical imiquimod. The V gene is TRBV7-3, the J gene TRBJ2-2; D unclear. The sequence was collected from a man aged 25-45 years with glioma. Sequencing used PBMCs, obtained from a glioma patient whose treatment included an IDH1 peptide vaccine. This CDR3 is CASSQTDANTGELFF. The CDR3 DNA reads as TGTGCCAGCAGCCAGACGGACGCGAACACCGGGGAGCTGTTTTTT.